A selection of T cell receptor beta chains follows, all from one sample in a study of T cells in Graves' hyperthyroidism and ophthalmopathy. One entry per CDR3 protein, called by TCRdb with MiXCR from the multiplex PCR reads. The repertoire holds some 490,000 distinct CDR3 sequences, with 20% to 25% as singletons. What was sequenced was blood. The source is a woman in her 70s with Graves' ophthalmopathy. The CDR3 runs from the conserved cysteine through the conserved F or W. Fields, in order: CDR3 length, J gene, clone size, D gene, V gene, CDR3 DNA, CDR3 protein. D genes are given only for firm matches. Where a row states a size, it is once, few, many or the class of an expanded clone; other rows omit it.

cdr3_length: 13
j_call: TRBJ2-7
clone_size: NA
d_call: NA
v_call: TRBV5-1
cdr3_nt: TGCGCCAGCAGGTCCTCGGAGGACGGGGAGCAGTACTTC
cdr3_aa: CASRSSEDGEQYF

cdr3_length: 14
j_call: TRBJ2-5
clone_size: NA
d_call: NA
v_call: TRBV4-2
cdr3_nt: TGTGCCAGCAGCCAAGTAGAGAACCAAGAGACCCAGTACTTC
cdr3_aa: CASSQVENQETQYF

cdr3_length: 15
j_call: TRBJ2-3
clone_size: many
d_call: TRBD1
v_call: TRBV11-2
cdr3_nt: TGTGCCAGCAGCCTTGACAGGGGGCGGACAGATACGCAGTATTTT
cdr3_aa: CASSLDRGRTDTQYF

cdr3_length: 14
j_call: TRBJ2-5
clone_size: few
d_call: TRBD1
v_call: TRBV9
cdr3_nt: TGTGCCAGCAGCATAGGACAGGGCCAAGAGACCCAGTACTTC
cdr3_aa: CASSIGQGQETQYF

cdr3_length: 16
j_call: TRBJ2-3
clone_size: NA
d_call: NA
v_call: TRBV12-5
cdr3_nt: TGTGCTAGTGGTTTGTATCTCCCCAGAGGGACAGATACGCAGTATTTT
cdr3_aa: CASGLYLPRGTDTQYF

cdr3_length: 15
j_call: TRBJ1-5
clone_size: NA
d_call: TRBD1
v_call: TRBV20-1
cdr3_nt: TGCAGTGCTAGTCCGGGACAGGCCCCCAATCAGCCCCAGCATTTT
cdr3_aa: CSASPGQAPNQPQHF

cdr3_length: 13
j_call: TRBJ1-4
clone_size: NA
d_call: NA
v_call: TRBV6-1
cdr3_nt: TGTGCCAGCAGGAGGGGGGTGGGTGAAAAACTGTTTTTT
cdr3_aa: CASRRGVGEKLFF

cdr3_length: 13
j_call: TRBJ2-1
clone_size: NA
d_call: NA
v_call: TRBV7-2
cdr3_nt: TGTGCCAGCAGCCCGGACTATTACAATGAGCAGTTCTTC
cdr3_aa: CASSPDYYNEQFF

cdr3_length: 15
j_call: TRBJ2-7
clone_size: NA
d_call: NA
v_call: TRBV4-1
cdr3_nt: TGCGCCAGCAGCCAAGATCGGGCTTTCAGTGACGAGCAGTACTTC
cdr3_aa: CASSQDRAFSDEQYF

cdr3_length: 13
j_call: TRBJ2-7
clone_size: NA
d_call: NA
v_call: TRBV3-1
cdr3_nt: TGTGCCAGCAGCCAAGAAGTAGTTTACGAGCAGTACTTC
cdr3_aa: CASSQEVVYEQYF

cdr3_length: 15
j_call: TRBJ2-3
clone_size: NA
d_call: NA
v_call: TRBV10-1
cdr3_nt: TGCGCCAGCAGGCCAACAGCAACTAGCACAGATACGCAGTATTTT
cdr3_aa: CASRPTATSTDTQYF

cdr3_length: 17
j_call: TRBJ1-6
clone_size: NA
d_call: TRBD1
v_call: TRBV9
cdr3_nt: TGTGCCAGCAGCCGCTACAATCGACAGGGGATTAATTCACCCCTCCACTTT
cdr3_aa: CASSRYNRQGINSPLHF

cdr3_length: 14
j_call: TRBJ2-7
clone_size: many
d_call: NA
v_call: TRBV12-3/TRBV12-4
cdr3_nt: TGTGCCAGCAGTTTTGGGGCTGCTTCCTACGAGCAGTACTTC
cdr3_aa: CASSFGAASYEQYF

cdr3_length: 15
j_call: TRBJ2-1
clone_size: many
d_call: NA
v_call: TRBV6-2/TRBV6-3
cdr3_nt: TGTGCCAGCAGCTTCTCGGGAGTTGCTGCTGATGAGCAGTTCTTC
cdr3_aa: CASSFSGVAADEQFF

cdr3_length: 17
j_call: TRBJ2-1
clone_size: few
d_call: NA
v_call: TRBV6-1
cdr3_nt: TGTGCCAGCAGCTCCAACCCCGGGGTTAGCTCCTACAATGAGCAGTTCTTC
cdr3_aa: CASSSNPGVSSYNEQFF

cdr3_length: 12
j_call: TRBJ1-1
clone_size: few
d_call: NA
v_call: TRBV6-1
cdr3_nt: TGTGCCAGCAGTTGGGGACCGAAGGAAGCTTTCTTT
cdr3_aa: CASSWGPKEAFF

cdr3_length: 15
j_call: TRBJ1-5
clone_size: few
d_call: NA
v_call: TRBV12-5
cdr3_nt: TGTGCTAGTGGTCACCGGGGGGGGGCTAATCAGCCCCAGCATTTT
cdr3_aa: CASGHRGGANQPQHF

cdr3_length: 15
j_call: TRBJ2-1
clone_size: NA
d_call: TRBD2
v_call: TRBV2
cdr3_nt: TGTGCCAGCAGTTTTACTAGCGGGGCTTACAATGAGCAGTTCTTC
cdr3_aa: CASSFTSGAYNEQFF

cdr3_length: 16
j_call: TRBJ2-2
clone_size: few
d_call: NA
v_call: TRBV7-9
cdr3_nt: TGTGCCAGCAGCTTAGCACTGACAGAATACACCGGGGAGCTGTTTTTT
cdr3_aa: CASSLALTEYTGELFF

cdr3_length: 16
j_call: TRBJ2-3
clone_size: NA
d_call: TRBD2
v_call: TRBV6-5
cdr3_nt: TGTGCCAGCAGTTACTCTCGGGAGGCACTGACAGATACGCAGTATTTT
cdr3_aa: CASSYSREALTDTQYF

cdr3_length: 15
j_call: TRBJ2-4
clone_size: few
d_call: TRBD1
v_call: TRBV19
cdr3_nt: TGTGCCAGTAGTCCGACAGGGGTAGCCAAAAACATTCAGTACTTC
cdr3_aa: CASSPTGVAKNIQYF

cdr3_length: 15
j_call: TRBJ1-5
clone_size: NA
d_call: NA
v_call: TRBV10-2
cdr3_nt: TGCGCCAGCAGTGGTGCCGGGGGGGCTTTTCAGCCCCAGCATTTT
cdr3_aa: CASSGAGGAFQPQHF

cdr3_length: 12
j_call: TRBJ2-7
clone_size: once
d_call: NA
v_call: TRBV6-1
cdr3_nt: TGTGCCAGCAGCACCCCAGGGTACGAGCAGTACTTC
cdr3_aa: CASSTPGYEQYF

cdr3_length: 14
j_call: TRBJ2-7
clone_size: few
d_call: TRBD1
v_call: TRBV12-3/TRBV12-4
cdr3_nt: TGTGCCAGCAGTCGTCGACAGGGGGATTACGAGCAGTACTTC
cdr3_aa: CASSRRQGDYEQYF

cdr3_length: 15
j_call: TRBJ1-2
clone_size: few
d_call: NA
v_call: TRBV2
cdr3_nt: TGTGCCAGCAGTGAGGTCCCAGGGCGGGGCAGAGGCTACACCTTC
cdr3_aa: CASSEVPGRGRGYTF